Sequencing of this T cell receptor beta chain was carried out in a study of T cells in Graves' hyperthyroidism and ophthalmopathy. This clonotype was detected ten times or more. Amplification targeted TCR beta CDR3 regions from RNA transcripts. The HTBI primer set drove a first-round RT-PCR of the TCR CDR3. Using its own MiXCR run on the multiplex PCR reads, TCRdb lists one record per CDR3 protein. The sample yields 500,000 to 600,000 distinct CDR3 sequences, around 17% seen once. The ends were cut back, 6 bases at V and 5 bases at J, with 8 bases in the middle. The CDR3 covers 12 residues. The chain employs TRBV12-3 or TRBV12-4 and TRBJ1-5; the D is unclear. The sequenced sample consisted of blood. The receptor was isolated from a woman under 30 with Graves' hyperthyroidism. In DNA, the CDR3 is TGTGCCAGCAGCTTAAACGATCAGCCCCAGCATTTT. Its translation: CASSLNDQPQHF.